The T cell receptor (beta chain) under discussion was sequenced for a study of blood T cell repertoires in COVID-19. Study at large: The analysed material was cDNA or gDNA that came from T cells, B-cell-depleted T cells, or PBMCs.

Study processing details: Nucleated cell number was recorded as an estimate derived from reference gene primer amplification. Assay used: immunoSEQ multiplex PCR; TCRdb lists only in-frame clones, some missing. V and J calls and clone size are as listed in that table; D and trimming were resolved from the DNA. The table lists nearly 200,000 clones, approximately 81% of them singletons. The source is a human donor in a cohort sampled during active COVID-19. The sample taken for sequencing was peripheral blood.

The CDR3 reads CASSTVGQGRGYTF. CDR3 nucleotides: TGTGCCAGTAGTACGGTTGGACAGGGTCGAGGCTACACCTTC. The V gene is TRBV19, the J gene TRBJ1-2; 8 bases are shared with TRBD1. J was trimmed by 8 bases and V by 4 bases; bases with no gene match: 9. The CDR3 extends over 14 amino acids. Germline V gives CDR1 LNHDA, CDR2 SQIVND (reference sequence). The full variable domain, completed using reference TRBV19 and TRBJ1-2, is DGGITQSPKYLFRKEGQNVTLSCEQNLNHDAMYWYRQDPGQGLRLIYYSQIVNDFQKGDIAEGYSVSREKKESFPLTVTSAQKNPTAFYLCASSTVGQGRGYTFGSGTRLTVV.